This paragraph covers one TCR beta chain sequence. TCRdb's table, derived via immunoSEQ multiplex PCR, lists solely in-frame clones and lacks some. Altogether around 24,000 clones are present, around 87% being singletons, with the ten largest covering roughly 1.8%. This record belongs to a study of blood T cell repertoires in COVID-19. Study-wide background: Whether acute or convalescent, the COVID-19 samples came from the United States, Italy and Spain.

The CDR3 totals 16 residues. The germline gives CDR1 SGHVS, CDR2 FNYEAQ. The junction had 9 bases not matched to a gene; V was cut back by 0 bases and J by 5 bases. The sequence was collected from a woman between 55 and 75 years old with active COVID-19. This sequence joins TRBV7-6 and TRBJ2-7; TRBD1 aligns across 8 bases. Sequencing input: peripheral blood. CDR3 amino acids: CASSLAWTGSSNEQYF. CDR3 coding DNA: TGTGCCAGCAGCTTAGCATGGACAGGGAGTAGTAACGAGCAGTACTTC.